These T cell receptor beta chains were read from a single sample in a study of blood T cell repertoires in COVID-19. Profiling relied on immunoSEQ multiplex PCR, and the TCRdb table lists in-frame clones only, not all of them. The profile shows approximately 150,000 clones, 79% of them singletons. The specimen was peripheral blood. Every receptor here comes from a man aged 45-60 years with active or convalescent COVID-19. The CDR3 runs from the conserved cysteine through the conserved F or W. Each record gives: D gene, clone size, CDR3 length, J gene, V gene, CDR3 protein, CDR3 DNA. The D gene is left open where the match is weak. Rows give clone size only sometimes, using once, few, many, or a class for an expanded clone.

D gene: -; clone size: -; CDR3 length: 17; J gene: TRBJ1-3; V gene: TRBV4-1; CDR3 protein: CASSLQGRASSGNTIYF; CDR3 DNA: TGCGCCAGCAGCCTCCAAGGGAGGGCTTCCTCTGGAAACACCATATATTTT
D gene: -; clone size: few; CDR3 length: 15; J gene: TRBJ2-7; V gene: TRBV7-8; CDR3 protein: CASSFSRDISYEQYF; CDR3 DNA: TGTGCCAGCAGCTTTTCCCGGGACATCTCCTACGAGCAGTACTTC
D gene: -; clone size: -; CDR3 length: 13; J gene: TRBJ2-7; V gene: TRBV19; CDR3 protein: CASSIGLVYEQYF; CDR3 DNA: TGTGCCAGTAGTATAGGGCTAGTCTACGAGCAGTACTTC
D gene: TRBD2; clone size: -; CDR3 length: 15; J gene: TRBJ2-7; V gene: TRBV5-5; CDR3 protein: CASSSTWGGSYEQYF; CDR3 DNA: TGTGCCAGCAGCTCCACTTGGGGGGGATCATACGAGCAGTACTTC
D gene: TRBD2; clone size: -; CDR3 length: 22; J gene: TRBJ2-1; V gene: TRBV3-1/TRBV3-2; CDR3 protein: CASSPSLGDTPTSGTPGNEQFF; CDR3 DNA: TGTGCCAGCAGCCCTTCCCTGGGGGACACGCCGACTAGCGGGACCCCCGGCAATGAGCAGTTCTTC
D gene: TRBD1; clone size: -; CDR3 length: 13; J gene: TRBJ1-1; V gene: TRBV5-1; CDR3 protein: CASSSRTGSEAFF; CDR3 DNA: TGCGCCAGCAGCTCGCGGACAGGGAGTGAAGCTTTCTTT
D gene: TRBD2; clone size: -; CDR3 length: 18; J gene: TRBJ2-3; V gene: TRBV9; CDR3 protein: CASSVVGGLAGAIDTQYF; CDR3 DNA: TGTGCCAGCAGCGTAGTAGGGGGACTAGCGGGAGCTATAGATACGCAGTATTTT
D gene: -; clone size: -; CDR3 length: 15; J gene: TRBJ1-5; V gene: TRBV5-1; CDR3 protein: CASSLTGEGNQPQHF; CDR3 DNA: TGCGCCAGCAGCTTAACGGGGGAGGGAAATCAGCCCCAGCATTTT
D gene: TRBD2; clone size: -; CDR3 length: 15; J gene: TRBJ2-1; V gene: TRBV9; CDR3 protein: CASSVMAGAHNEQFF; CDR3 DNA: TGTGCCAGCAGCGTGATGGCGGGAGCCCACAATGAGCAGTTCTTC
D gene: TRBD1; clone size: -; CDR3 length: 16; J gene: TRBJ2-2; V gene: TRBV5-1; CDR3 protein: CASSNVRGLSTGELFF; CDR3 DNA: TGCGCCAGCAGCAACGTCAGGGGGCTGAGCACCGGGGAGCTGTTTTTT
D gene: TRBD1; clone size: few; CDR3 length: 14; J gene: TRBJ2-1; V gene: TRBV27; CDR3 protein: CASSTPDRGNEQFF; CDR3 DNA: TGTGCCAGCAGCACTCCGGACAGGGGCAATGAGCAGTTCTTC
D gene: TRBD1; clone size: -; CDR3 length: 14; J gene: TRBJ1-1; V gene: TRBV2; CDR3 protein: CASRVQGLSDEAFF; CDR3 DNA: TGTGCCAGCAGAGTACAGGGGCTGTCTGATGAAGCTTTCTTT
D gene: -; clone size: -; CDR3 length: 13; J gene: TRBJ2-7; V gene: TRBV5-6; CDR3 protein: CASSSSGLPEQYF; CDR3 DNA: TGTGCCAGCAGCTCAAGCGGGCTACCTGAGCAGTACTTC
D gene: -; clone size: -; CDR3 length: 13; J gene: TRBJ2-7; V gene: TRBV10-3; CDR3 protein: CAIGNVGGYEQYF; CDR3 DNA: TGTGCCATCGGGAATGTAGGCGGGTACGAGCAGTACTTC
D gene: -; clone size: -; CDR3 length: 14; J gene: TRBJ2-3; V gene: TRBV5-4; CDR3 protein: CASSPGVGTDTQYF; CDR3 DNA: TGTGCCAGCAGCCCCGGGGTCGGCACAGATACGCAGTATTTT
D gene: TRBD1; clone size: -; CDR3 length: 14; J gene: TRBJ2-5; V gene: TRBV2; CDR3 protein: CASNKDRGQETQYF; CDR3 DNA: TGTGCCAGCAACAAGGACAGGGGCCAAGAGACCCAGTACTTC
D gene: TRBD2; clone size: -; CDR3 length: 14; J gene: TRBJ2-7; V gene: TRBV9; CDR3 protein: CASSVGLAGLEQYF; CDR3 DNA: TGTGCCAGCAGCGTAGGGCTAGCGGGACTTGAGCAGTACTTC
D gene: TRBD2; clone size: -; CDR3 length: 15; J gene: TRBJ2-7; V gene: TRBV6-5; CDR3 protein: CASRNPGLAEYEQYF; CDR3 DNA: TGTGCCAGCAGGAACCCGGGACTAGCGGAATACGAGCAGTACTTC
D gene: TRBD2; clone size: -; CDR3 length: 15; J gene: TRBJ2-3; V gene: TRBV5-4; CDR3 protein: CASSLPSGMGDTQYF; CDR3 DNA: TGTGCCAGCAGCTTGCCTAGCGGGATGGGAGATACGCAGTATTTT
D gene: TRBD2; clone size: -; CDR3 length: 15; J gene: TRBJ2-2; V gene: TRBV3-1/TRBV3-2; CDR3 protein: CASSQDHGLAAELFF; CDR3 DNA: TGTGCCAGCAGCCAAGATCATGGACTAGCGGCGGAGCTGTTTTTT
D gene: -; clone size: -; CDR3 length: 14; J gene: TRBJ1-1; V gene: TRBV4-1; CDR3 protein: CASSQDRGNTEAFF; CDR3 DNA: TGCGCCAGCAGCCAAGATAGGGGGAACACTGAAGCTTTCTTT
D gene: TRBD1; clone size: -; CDR3 length: 17; J gene: TRBJ1-5; V gene: TRBV4-1; CDR3 protein: CASSQAVTGGSNQPQHF; CDR3 DNA: TGCGCCAGCAGCCAAGCAGTTACAGGGGGCAGCAATCAGCCCCAGCATTTT
D gene: TRBD1; clone size: -; CDR3 length: 15; J gene: TRBJ2-1; V gene: TRBV7-6; CDR3 protein: CASSSAGTGANEQFF; CDR3 DNA: TGTGCCAGCAGCTCGGCAGGGACAGGGGCGAATGAGCAGTTCTTC
D gene: TRBD2; clone size: -; CDR3 length: 16; J gene: TRBJ2-2; V gene: TRBV10-2; CDR3 protein: CASSRTSGANTGELFF; CDR3 DNA: TGCGCCAGCAGTCGGACTAGCGGGGCCAACACCGGGGAGCTGTTTTTT
D gene: -; clone size: -; CDR3 length: 13; J gene: TRBJ1-2; V gene: TRBV4-1; CDR3 protein: CASSQHQIYGYTF; CDR3 DNA: TGCGCCAGCAGCCAGCACCAGATTTATGGCTACACCTTC
D gene: TRBD2; clone size: -; CDR3 length: 15; J gene: TRBJ2-7; V gene: TRBV7-2; CDR3 protein: CASSPQGLASYEQYF; CDR3 DNA: TGTGCCAGCAGCCCCCAAGGACTAGCGAGTTACGAGCAGTACTTC
D gene: -; clone size: -; CDR3 length: 14; J gene: TRBJ1-2; V gene: TRBV5-1; CDR3 protein: CASSLGQGSYGYTF; CDR3 DNA: TGCGCCAGCAGCTTGGGTCAGGGCTCCTATGGCTACACCTTC
D gene: -; clone size: -; CDR3 length: 17; J gene: TRBJ1-4; V gene: TRBV7-6; CDR3 protein: CASSLGGAGPANEKLFF; CDR3 DNA: TGTGCCAGCAGCTTAGGAGGGGCGGGGCCAGCTAATGAAAAACTGTTTTTT
D gene: -; clone size: -; CDR3 length: 13; J gene: TRBJ1-5; V gene: TRBV6-5; CDR3 protein: CASSPRGNQPQHF; CDR3 DNA: TGTGCCAGCAGTCCCAGGGGCAATCAGCCCCAGCATTTT
D gene: -; clone size: -; CDR3 length: 14; J gene: TRBJ1-2; V gene: TRBV2; CDR3 protein: CAITSGRRSGGYTF; CDR3 DNA: TGTGCCATCACCTCCGGACGGCGAAGCGGTGGCTACACCTTC
D gene: -; clone size: -; CDR3 length: 13; J gene: TRBJ1-5; V gene: TRBV28; CDR3 protein: CASWRDSNQPQHF; CDR3 DNA: TGTGCCAGCTGGAGGGACAGCAATCAGCCCCAGCATTTT
D gene: -; clone size: once; CDR3 length: 15; J gene: TRBJ2-3; V gene: TRBV19; CDR3 protein: CASSIGSASTDTQYF; CDR3 DNA: TGTGCCAGTAGTATAGGGAGCGCCAGCACAGATACGCAGTATTTT
D gene: -; clone size: -; CDR3 length: 12; J gene: TRBJ2-7; V gene: TRBV6-2/TRBV6-3; CDR3 protein: CASSVFRTEQYF; CDR3 DNA: TGTGCCAGCAGTGTCTTCAGAACCGAGCAGTACTTC
D gene: -; clone size: -; CDR3 length: 14; J gene: TRBJ2-5; V gene: TRBV4-2; CDR3 protein: CASSPRGPGETQYF; CDR3 DNA: TGTGCCAGCAGCCCGAGAGGTCCCGGCGAGACCCAGTACTTC
D gene: TRBD1; clone size: -; CDR3 length: 13; J gene: TRBJ1-1; V gene: TRBV12-3/TRBV12-4; CDR3 protein: CASSAQGYGEAFF; CDR3 DNA: TGTGCCAGCAGTGCACAGGGGTATGGTGAAGCTTTCTTT
D gene: -; clone size: -; CDR3 length: 13; J gene: TRBJ1-4; V gene: TRBV24-1; CDR3 protein: CASSEGAEEKLFF; CDR3 DNA: TGTGCCTCCTCGGAGGGCGCCGAGGAAAAACTGTTTTTT
D gene: TRBD2; clone size: few; CDR3 length: 13; J gene: TRBJ2-3; V gene: TRBV10-3; CDR3 protein: CATLAGSTDTQYF; CDR3 DNA: TGTGCCACATTAGCGGGGAGCACAGATACGCAGTATTTT
D gene: TRBD1; clone size: -; CDR3 length: 13; J gene: TRBJ1-2; V gene: TRBV10-3; CDR3 protein: CAARDSVNYGYTF; CDR3 DNA: TGTGCCGCCAGGGACAGCGTTAACTATGGCTACACCTTC
D gene: TRBD2; clone size: -; CDR3 length: 16; J gene: TRBJ2-3; V gene: TRBV7-9; CDR3 protein: CASSLGLADLTDTQYF; CDR3 DNA: TGTGCCAGCAGCTTAGGACTAGCGGATCTCACAGATACGCAGTATTTT
D gene: -; clone size: few; CDR3 length: 16; J gene: TRBJ2-1; V gene: TRBV7-9; CDR3 protein: CASSPPWGENYNEQFF; CDR3 DNA: TGTGCCAGCAGCCCCCCCTGGGGGGAGAACTACAATGAGCAGTTCTTC
D gene: TRBD2; clone size: -; CDR3 length: 15; J gene: TRBJ2-1; V gene: TRBV7-6; CDR3 protein: CASSLSGSVHNEQFF; CDR3 DNA: TGTGCCAGCAGCTTGAGCGGGAGTGTACACAATGAGCAGTTCTTC
D gene: -; clone size: -; CDR3 length: 13; J gene: TRBJ1-1; V gene: TRBV15; CDR3 protein: CATRWGGAPEAFF; CDR3 DNA: TGTGCCACCAGGTGGGGGGGGGCCCCTGAAGCTTTCTTT
D gene: TRBD2; clone size: -; CDR3 length: 15; J gene: TRBJ2-3; V gene: TRBV5-1; CDR3 protein: CASSSGTSGADTQYF; CDR3 DNA: TGCGCCAGCAGCTCCGGGACTAGCGGGGCGGATACGCAGTATTTT
D gene: -; clone size: -; CDR3 length: 16; J gene: TRBJ1-5; V gene: TRBV7-8; CDR3 protein: CASSLDRVGGNQPQHF; CDR3 DNA: TGTGCCAGCAGCTTAGACAGGGTTGGGGGCAATCAGCCCCAGCATTTT
D gene: -; clone size: -; CDR3 length: 11; J gene: TRBJ1-1; V gene: TRBV30; CDR3 protein: CAWSVRSEAFF; CDR3 DNA: TGTGCCTGGAGTGTACGGTCTGAAGCTTTCTTT
D gene: -; clone size: few; CDR3 length: 16; J gene: TRBJ1-4; V gene: TRBV18; CDR3 protein: CASSPRAAGANEKLFF; CDR3 DNA: TGTGCCAGCTCACCACGGGCGGCAGGGGCTAATGAAAAACTGTTTTTT
D gene: TRBD1; clone size: -; CDR3 length: 14; J gene: TRBJ1-2; V gene: TRBV3-1/TRBV3-2; CDR3 protein: CASSGDRRNYGYTF; CDR3 DNA: TGTGCCAGCAGCGGGGACAGACGAAACTATGGCTACACCTTC
D gene: TRBD1; clone size: -; CDR3 length: 15; J gene: TRBJ2-7; V gene: TRBV7-2; CDR3 protein: CASSLAGQVVYEQYF; CDR3 DNA: TGTGCCAGCAGCTTAGCCGGACAGGTGGTCTACGAGCAGTACTTC
D gene: -; clone size: -; CDR3 length: 15; J gene: TRBJ2-2; V gene: TRBV7-3; CDR3 protein: CASSPKVTGTGELFF; CDR3 DNA: TGTGCCAGCAGCCCAAAAGTCACGGGCACCGGGGAGCTGTTTTTT
D gene: TRBD1; clone size: few; CDR3 length: 14; J gene: TRBJ1-1; V gene: TRBV6-5; CDR3 protein: CASTASGTGPEAFF; CDR3 DNA: TGTGCCAGCACTGCCTCCGGGACAGGGCCTGAAGCTTTCTTT
D gene: -; clone size: -; CDR3 length: 14; J gene: TRBJ2-1; V gene: TRBV9; CDR3 protein: CASSVGVSYNEQFF; CDR3 DNA: TGTGCCAGCAGCGTCGGAGTCTCCTACAATGAGCAGTTCTTC
D gene: -; clone size: few; CDR3 length: 14; J gene: TRBJ2-5; V gene: TRBV24-1; CDR3 protein: CATSQGRGQETQYF; CDR3 DNA: TGTGCCACCAGCCAAGGGCGGGGCCAAGAGACCCAGTACTTC
D gene: -; clone size: -; CDR3 length: 11; J gene: TRBJ1-1; V gene: TRBV12-3/TRBV12-4; CDR3 protein: CASSQTTEAFF; CDR3 DNA: TGTGCCAGCAGCCAAACAACTGAAGCTTTCTTT
D gene: -; clone size: few; CDR3 length: 15; J gene: TRBJ1-6; V gene: TRBV4-2; CDR3 protein: CASSQGDGENSPLHF; CDR3 DNA: TGTGCCAGCAGCCAAGGCGACGGGGAGAATTCACCCCTCCACTTT